Below, 24 T cell receptor beta chains from the same sample are listed, as sequenced in a study of vaccination effects on CD4 cells after COVID-19. The ViraFEST assay expanded antigen-specific CD4+ T cells with viral peptide pools before sequencing. Cultured cells yielded isolated CD4+ T cells after 10 to 11 days. Between March and December 2020, the person had a SARS-CoV-2 infection that PCR confirmed. Antigens of these TCRs are unknown. Measured with immunoSEQ multiplex PCR; TCRdb has only the in-frame clones, and not every one. The sample contains about 33,000 clones, around 70% of which appear only once. The sample was CD4+ T cells from PBMCs cultured with HCoV-NL63 spike peptides, taken before COVID-19 vaccination. The receptor source for this set is a human donor who had a prior SARS-CoV-2 infection.

The genes are TRBV6-5 and TRBJ1-1; possible D gene TRBD1, 6 bases. V was clipped by 2 bases and J by 6 bases, with 13 bases between them. The CDR3 sequence is 14 residues long. From germline, CDR1 is MNHEY and CDR2 SVGAGI. Written as DNA, the CDR3 is TGTGCCAGCAGTTACGGGGGGCTTTTGTCTGAAGCTTTCTTT. Its translation is CASSYGGLLSEAFF.

The CDR3: CASSELPGGNTEAFF. In DNA, the CDR3 is TGTGCCAGCAGTGAATTGCCAGGGGGGAACACTGAAGCTTTCTTT. This rearrangement joins TRBV2 to TRBJ1-1, with TRBD1 identical over 7 bases. Trimming took 2 bases from V and 1 from J; bases not matched to a gene: 4. From germline, CDR1 is SNHLY and CDR2 FYNNEI. The CDR3 is made up of 15 amino acids.

The V call is TRBV27, the J call TRBJ2-7; D not certain. The ends were cut back, 5 bases at V and 4 bases at J, with 12 bases in the middle. The CDR3 totals 13 residues. Per germline, CDR1 MNHEY and CDR2 SMNVEV (reference sequence). The CDR3 bases are TGTGCCAGCAGTCCCTCCTACCATTACGAGCAGTACTTC. Translated, it gives CASSPSYHYEQYF.

The chain recombines TRBV18 with TRBJ1-6, with a weak D call TRBD1 (6 bases). The length of the CDR3 is 15 residues. Germline V gene lookup returns CDR1 KGHSH and CDR2 LQKENI. The V end was cut by 5 bases, the J end by 5 bases, with 13 bases between. The CDR3 coding sequence is TGTGCCAGCTCATACACGTACAGGGATAATTCACCCCTCCACTTT. Residues: CASSYTYRDNSPLHF.

This clone occurred once. The V gene is TRBV6-2 or TRBV6-3, the J gene TRBJ2-3; 7 positions agree with TRBD2. The CDR3 is 15 amino acids. The V and J ends lost 0 bases and 5 bases, in that order; junction bases with no gene match: 5. Germline CDR1 and CDR2: MNHEY and SVGEGT. The CDR3 sequence is CASSYSMQRGDTQYF. CDR3 sequence (DNA): TGTGCCAGCAGTTACTCGATGCAGCGGGGAGATACGCAGTATTTT.

This clone was seen a single time. The chain recombines TRBV18 with TRBJ1-5; D uncertain. Germline values: CDR1 KGHSH, CDR2 LQKENI. This CDR3 region has 13 residues. Trimming shortened V by 4 bases and J by 4 bases, and 8 bases separated the two germline ends. The CDR3 reads CASSQDLNQPQHF. CDR3 bases: TGTGCCAGCTCACAGGACTTGAATCAGCCCCAGCATTTT.

The genes are TRBV11-2 and TRBJ2-5; D unresolved. CDR1 and CDR2 from the germline V gene are SGHAT and FQNNGV. The CDR3 consists of 15 residues. V dropped 3 bases and J dropped 1 base, with 12 bases sitting between them. The CDR3 sequence: CASSFGRTAQETQYF. CDR3 nucleotide sequence: TGTGCCAGCAGCTTTGGCAGAACGGCCCAAGAGACCCAGTACTTC.

This clone was seen only once. The V gene is TRBV5-1, the J gene TRBJ2-1; TRBD2 matches 13 bases. This CDR3 is 16 amino acids long. CDR1 is SGHRS and CDR2 is YFSETQ in the germline V gene. V dropped 4 bases and J dropped 12; count of bases not matched to a gene: 13. CDR3 region: CASSLFGTSGDPGQFF. The DNA for the CDR3 is TGCGCCAGCAGCCTTTTTGGGACTAGCGGGGACCCTGGGCAGTTCTTC.

The chain uses TRBV9 and TRBJ1-5; 7 bases are a match to TRBD1. The CDR3 contains 14 residues. The germline V gene encodes CDR1 SGDLS and CDR2 YYNGEE. The ends lost 3 bases at V and 2 bases at J; junction bases unmatched: 2. This CDR3 reads CASSADRGNQPQHF. DNA for the CDR3: TGTGCCAGCAGCGCCGACAGGGGCAATCAGCCCCAGCATTTT.

The chain links TRBV27 to TRBJ2-7; no clear D gene. Trimming stripped 6 bases from V and 6 bases from J, with 18 bases between. This CDR3 is 14 amino acids long. Germline CDR1 MNHEY, CDR2 SMNVEV (reference sequence). CDR3 in amino acids: CASSLLPTSREQYF. The CDR3, as DNA: TGTGCCAGCAGCCTACTACCTACATCTCGCGAGCAGTACTTC.

By share, this clone counts as medium-sized. The chain uses TRBV28 and TRBJ2-7; 10 bases line up with TRBD1. Germline CDR1 reads MDHEN; CDR2 reads SYDVKM. The CDR3 runs 16 residues. J lost 2 bases, V lost 5 bases, and 9 bases had no gene match. This CDR3 is CASSILPGQGTYEQYF. The CDR3 DNA reads as TGTGCCAGCAGTATTTTACCGGGACAGGGGACCTACGAGCAGTACTTC.

Only a few counts were recorded for this clone. This rearrangement joins TRBV5-4 to TRBJ2-3; 9 nucleotides line up with TRBD2. Germline CDR1 is SGHNT and CDR2 is YYREEE (reference sequence). With V trimmed by 4 bases and J by 0 bases, 6 bases remained unmatched. CDR3 length: 16 amino acids. For the CDR3, the DNA is TGTGCCAGCAGCCCGACTAGCGGCCCTAGCACAGATACGCAGTATTTT. This translates into CASSPTSGPSTDTQYF.

The CDR3 reads CASSFLAGGGDEQFF. The DNA of the CDR3 is TGTGCCAGCAGTTTCCTAGCGGGAGGGGGCGATGAGCAGTTCTTC. The chain joins TRBV6-6 to TRBJ2-1, with 12 bases lining up with TRBD2. The CDR3 contains 15 residues. V was clipped by 4 bases and J by 8 bases; unmatched bases: 6. Per germline, CDR1 MNHNY and CDR2 SVGAGI (reference sequence).

V usage is TRBV7-3 and J usage is TRBJ2-3; TRBD1 matches 8 bases. J lost 2 bases, V lost 4 bases, and 11 bases had no gene match. CDR3 size: 17 residues. Germline-derived CDR1 and CDR2 are SGHTA and FQGTGA. The DNA of the CDR3 is TGTGCCAGCAGCTCGGGGGCAGGGGGCGGAATCACAGATACGCAGTATTTT. Its protein is CASSSGAGGGITDTQYF.

V gene TRBV13 combines with J gene TRBJ2-3; D may be TRBD2 (6 bases). This CDR3 region has 16 residues. CDR1 is PRHDT and CDR2 is FYEKMQ in the germline V gene (reference sequence). Trimming left V 3 bases short and J 2 bases short, with 15 bases between. CDR3 sequence reads: CASSLKVAEFTDTQYF. CDR3 bases: TGTGCCAGCAGCTTGAAGGTAGCGGAATTCACAGATACGCAGTATTTT. The full variable domain, with the rest looked up from reference TRBV13 and TRBJ2-3, is AAGVIQSPRHLIKEKRETATLKCYPIPRHDTVYWYQQGPGQDPQFLISFYEKMQSDKGSIPDRFSAQQFSDYHSELNMSSLELGDSALYFCASSLKVAEFTDTQYFGPGTRLTVL.

The chain has TRBV29-1 and TRBJ1-4; tentatively, D is TRBD1 (6 bases). The V gene lost 7 bases and the J gene lost 5 bases, with 17 bases spanning the gap. This CDR3 contains 14 residues. Germline V lookup: CDR1 SQVTM, CDR2 ANQGSEA. The CDR3 region has the DNA TGCAGCGCCACCGGCGGGGGCCCCAATGAAAAACTGTTTTTT. Translation gives CSATGGGPNEKLFF.

The chain uses TRBV30 and TRBJ1-4, with D hard to call. Germline-derived CDR1 and CDR2 are GTSNPN and SVGIG (reference sequence). This CDR3 is built from 14 residues. V lost 2 bases to trimming and J lost 0 bases, with 7 bases between them. The CDR3 region is CAWSPGTTNEKLFF. CDR3 sequence (DNA): TGTGCCTGGAGTCCCGGTACAACTAATGAAAAACTGTTTTTT.

By frequency in the sample, this clone is medium-sized. This chain joins TRBV5-1 and TRBJ2-7; no firm D call. Between the trimmed V and J ends, which lost 7 bases and 3 bases, there was a span of 11 bases. The CDR3 runs to 12 residues. Germline V gives CDR1 SGHRS, CDR2 YFSETQ. This CDR3 is CASSATNYEQYF. For the CDR3, the DNA is TGCGCCAGCTCCGCCACCAACTACGAGCAGTACTTC.

The V gene is TRBV11-3, the J gene TRBJ2-1; D call uncertain. The CDR3 runs to 15 residues. The germline V gene encodes CDR1 SGHNT and CDR2 YENEEA. V lost 0 bases to trimming and J lost 7 bases, with 13 bases between them. CDR3 sequence reads: CASSLENGPRNEQFF. The DNA for the CDR3 is TGTGCCAGCAGCTTAGAGAACGGGCCTAGGAATGAGCAGTTCTTC.

This chain connects TRBV29-1 to TRBJ2-1, with 8 bases aligning to TRBD2. Germline CDR1 is SQVTM and CDR2 is ANQGSEA. Trimming cost V 4 bases and J 3 bases; bases outside gene matches: 8. The CDR3 is 15 residues long. CDR3 sequence reads: CSVVPAGVSYNEQFF. For the CDR3, the DNA is TGCAGCGTTGTACCAGCGGGGGTAAGCTACAATGAGCAGTTCTTC.

V gene TRBV4-2 combines with J gene TRBJ2-3, with 7 nucleotides matching TRBD2. The CDR3 is made up of 18 amino acids. Germline loops: CDR1 LGHNA, CDR2 YNFKEQ. V was clipped by 0 bases and J by 1 base; unmatched bases: 10. The CDR3 reads CASSQDRSARGGTDTQYF. The CDR3 nucleotides read TGTGCCAGCAGCCAAGATAGGAGCGCCCGGGGGGGCACAGATACGCAGTATTTT.

Only one count was recorded for this clone. The rearrangement links TRBV24-1 to TRBJ2-3; perhaps TRBD2 as D (5 bases). The V end lost 0 bases, the J end lost 9 bases, and 9 bases lay between the germline ends. Germline V gene lookup returns CDR1 KGHDR and CDR2 SFDVKD. This CDR3 spans 13 amino acids. The CDR3 spells CATSDLHTGTQYF. CDR3 coding DNA: TGTGCCACCAGTGATTTGCATACGGGGACGCAGTATTTT.

The chain joins TRBV30 to TRBJ2-7; 12 nucleotides align to TRBD1. Germline CDR1 is GTSNPN and CDR2 is SVGIG (reference sequence). This CDR3 region has 15 residues. V gave up 1 base and J gave up 6 bases; unmatched junction bases: 7. The CDR3 reads CAWSDKGTGGGEQYF. As DNA, the CDR3 is TGTGCCTGGAGTGACAAGGGGACAGGGGGCGGCGAGCAGTACTTC.

This clone was seen only once. This rearrangement joins TRBV7-3 to TRBJ2-1; D call uncertain. Germline CDR1 and CDR2: SGHTA and FQGTGA. With 1 base removed from V and 0 bases from J, the gap between germline ends came to 19 bases. The CDR3 extends over 19 amino acids. CDR3 loop: CASSLRGLSSLSSYNEQFF. In DNA form, the CDR3 reads TGTGCCAGCAGCTTAAGGGGTTTGAGTAGCCTCAGCTCCTACAATGAGCAGTTCTTC. Full variable domain (outside the CDR3, taken from reference TRBV7-3 and TRBJ2-1): GAGVSQTPSNKVTEKGKYVELRCDPISGHTALYWYRQSLGQGPEFLIYFQGTGAADDSGLPNDRFFAVRPEGSVSTLKIQRTERGDSAVYLCASSLRGLSSLSSYNEQFFGPGTRLTVL.